Listed below are T cell receptor beta chains from one sample, sequenced in a study of beta chain features in type 1 diabetes. TCRdb's copy holds only in-frame clones and misses some; the assay was immunoSEQ multiplex PCR. The table lists 500,000 to 700,000 clones, about 16% of them singletons. Sequencing was done on a sample of naive CD4+ T cells from blood. These receptors came from a man between 18 and 35 years old in good health. CDR3s include the opening cysteine and the closing phenylalanine or tryptophan. The D gene is left open where the match is weak. Part of the rows lack a size; the others show once, few, many or a class for expanded clones.

d_call j_call v_call cdr3_length clone_size cdr3_nt cdr3_aa
- TRBJ1-3 TRBV7-9 15 - TGTGCCAGCAGCTTAATAGAACAAGGCGAAAACACCATATATTTT CASSLIEQGENTIYF
- TRBJ2-4 TRBV7-2 14 few TGTGCCAGCAGCTTAGTGAGTGGTAAAAACATTCAGTACTTC CASSLVSGKNIQYF
TRBD1 TRBJ2-7 TRBV19 15 few TGTGCCAGTAGTACGGAACAGGGGTTCTCCTACGAGCAGTACTTC CASSTEQGFSYEQYF
- TRBJ1-2 TRBV5-1 14 few TGCGCCAGCAGCTTGGCCGGACAAAGCTATGGCTACACCTTC CASSLAGQSYGYTF
- TRBJ2-7 TRBV28 16 - TGTGCCAGCAGTTCCTCCGGGGACGGGAGCTCCTACGAGCAGTACTTC CASSSSGDGSSYEQYF
- TRBJ2-5 TRBV5-4 15 - TGTGCCAGCAGCTCGGACTGGAGCCCTCGGGAGACCCAGTACTTC CASSSDWSPRETQYF
- TRBJ2-3 TRBV2 15 - TGTGCCAGCAGTGAGGCACGGGGAGGAACAGATACGCAGTATTTT CASSEARGGTDTQYF
TRBD2 TRBJ2-5 TRBV4-2 18 - TGTGCCAGCAGCCAAGATGGACTAGCGGGACTATACCAAGAGACCCAGTACTTC CASSQDGLAGLYQETQYF
- TRBJ2-7 TRBV5-1 13 few TGCGCCAGCAGCTTGGAGGGATCCTACGAGCAGTACTTC CASSLEGSYEQYF
- TRBJ2-1 TRBV5-4 15 - TGTGCCAGCAGTCCTGACCGTAGCTCCTACAATGAGCAGTTCTTC CASSPDRSSYNEQFF
TRBD1 TRBJ2-7 TRBV5-1 17 - TGCGCCAGCAGCTTGTTGTCATCCGGGACAGGGATCTACGAGCAGTACTTC CASSLLSSGTGIYEQYF
- TRBJ2-7 TRBV6-1 14 few TGTGCCAGCAGCCCCCAGGGAGCCTCCTACGAGCAGTACTTC CASSPQGASYEQYF
- TRBJ2-1 TRBV30 11 few TGTGCGGGTAGCTCCTACAATGAGCAGTTCTTC CAGSSYNEQFF
- TRBJ1-2 TRBV2 16 few TGTGCCAGCATAGCCAATAGACAGCCCGGCGGTTATGGCTACACCTTC CASIANRQPGGYGYTF
- TRBJ1-4 TRBV5-1 15 - TGCGCCAGCAGCTTAGATAAGCGCGGGAATGAAAAACTGTTTTTT CASSLDKRGNEKLFF
- TRBJ2-4 TRBV21-1 19 few TGTGCCAGCAGCAAAGAGGGACGGAGGGGAGCCCTAGCCAAAAACATTCAGTACTTC CASSKEGRRGALAKNIQYF
- TRBJ2-7 TRBV6-6 13 - TGTGCCAGCAGTTACGGGGATTTCTACGAGCAGTACTTC CASSYGDFYEQYF
TRBD1 TRBJ2-7 TRBV4-3 15 few TGCGCCAGCAGCCTGGGACAGGCTTCCTCCTACGAGCAGTACTTC CASSLGQASSYEQYF
- TRBJ1-2 TRBV28 13 few TGTGCCAGCCTTACGGGTCCGAACTATGGCTACACCTTC CASLTGPNYGYTF